A selection of T cell receptor beta chains follows, all from one sample in a study of cytomegalovirus exposure and HLA in healthy donors. Sequencing was performed with immunoSEQ multiplex PCR; in TCRdb, only in-frame clones are kept and a portion is missing. The table shows 89,000 or so clones, with around 93% occurring only once. The sequencing input was PBMCs. The receptors originated from a woman aged 25-40 years in good health and CMV-seropositive. Both conserved end residues are part of each CDR3. A D gene is named only where the DNA matches it firmly. Not all rows give a size; the values are once, few, many and, for expanded clones, a class.

D: -; size: once; length: 15; V: TRBV5-1; J: TRBJ1-3; CDR3: CASSPGLFSGNTIYF; DNA: TGCGCCAGCAGCCCGGGTCTTTTCTCTGGAAACACCATATATTTT
D: -; size: -; length: 15; V: TRBV11-2; J: TRBJ2-7; CDR3: CASSLEAGKTYEQYF; DNA: TGTGCCAGCAGCTTAGAGGCAGGTAAAACCTACGAGCAGTACTTC
D: TRBD2; size: once; length: 18; V: TRBV9; J: TRBJ2-2; CDR3: CASSAGLAGGLFTGELFF; DNA: TGTGCCAGCAGCGCGGGACTAGCGGGAGGGTTATTCACCGGGGAGCTGTTTTTT
D: TRBD1; size: -; length: 14; V: TRBV9; J: TRBJ2-7; CDR3: CASSPGQNSYEQYF; DNA: TGTGCCAGCAGCCCGGGACAGAACTCCTACGAGCAGTACTTC
D: -; size: -; length: 12; V: TRBV28; J: TRBJ1-2; CDR3: CASSDPTHGYTF; DNA: TGTGCCAGCAGTGACCCGACTCATGGCTACACCTTC
D: -; size: -; length: 14; V: TRBV5-1; J: TRBJ1-1; CDR3: CASSLTEINTEAFF; DNA: TGCGCCAGCAGCTTAACAGAAATTAACACTGAAGCTTTCTTT
D: TRBD1; size: once; length: 16; V: TRBV27; J: TRBJ2-6; CDR3: CASSGQGVAGANVLTF; DNA: TGTGCCAGCAGCGGACAGGGAGTCGCTGGGGCCAACGTCCTGACTTTC
D: -; size: -; length: 16; V: TRBV15; J: TRBJ2-7; CDR3: CATSRAIGGAPYEQYF; DNA: TGTGCCACCAGCAGGGCCATTGGGGGCGCCCCCTACGAGCAGTACTTC
D: TRBD2; size: -; length: 17; V: TRBV5-1; J: TRBJ2-2; CDR3: CASSLVAGLANTGELFF; DNA: TGCGCCAGCAGCTTGGTAGCGGGACTAGCGAACACCGGGGAGCTGTTTTTT
D: -; size: -; length: 13; V: TRBV7-2; J: TRBJ2-7; CDR3: CASSIQGGDEQYF; DNA: TGTGCCAGCAGCATACAGGGGGGGGACGAGCAGTACTTC